This is a list of T cell receptor beta chains from one sample in a study of identical twins. TCRdb passed the 5' RACE reads through MiXCR, listing each CDR3 protein once. The sample has about 720,000 distinct CDR3 sequences, 8.5% to 9% seen once. These data also formed part of another study, on yellow fever vaccine responses in identical twins.

The sequenced sample was PBMCs. The receptor source for this set is a woman between 18 and 29 years old in good health. The CDR3 runs from the conserved cysteine through the conserved F or W. D genes are given only for firm matches. Size is omitted from some rows. Given values are once, few, many or a class for expanded clones.

j_call	v_call	clone_size	d_call	cdr3_aa	cdr3_nt
TRBJ1-4	TRBV20-1	.	.	CSARGGTGDEKLFF	TGCAGTGCTAGAGGAGGGACGGGGGATGAAAAACTGTTTTTT
TRBJ2-7	TRBV4-1	.	.	CASSQVFAYEQYF	TGCGCCAGCAGCCAAGTTTTTGCCTACGAGCAGTACTTC
TRBJ1-5	TRBV27	many	.	CASSLRGSNQPQHF	TGTGCCAGCAGCTTAAGAGGTAGCAATCAGCCCCAGCATTTT
TRBJ1-2	TRBV4-1	.	.	CASSQDANIYGYTF	TGCGCCAGCAGCCAAGATGCCAACATCTATGGCTACACCTTC
TRBJ2-3	TRBV20-1	many	.	CSATPRGDTQYF	TGCAGTGCTACTCCCCGAGGAGATACGCAGTATTTT
TRBJ2-5	TRBV6-1	.	.	CASSAWDTKAETQYF	TGTGCCAGCAGTGCCTGGGACACCAAGGCGGAGACCCAGTACTTC
TRBJ2-7	TRBV15	few	.	CATSRDRSGAQEQYF	TGTGCCACCAGCAGAGATAGGAGTGGAGCTCAGGAGCAGTACTTC
TRBJ1-1	TRBV3-1	.	.	CASSHSTGHLEAFF	TGTGCCAGCAGCCACAGTACAGGACACCTTGAAGCTTTCTTT
TRBJ1-3	TRBV29-1	.	.	CSVALVAGNTIYF	TGCAGCGTTGCACTGGTGGCTGGAAACACCATATATTTT
TRBJ2-4	TRBV14	.	.	CASSQEAGPKNIQYF	TGTGCCAGCAGCCAAGAGGCAGGGCCCAAAAACATTCAGTACTTC
TRBJ2-7	TRBV18	.	TRBD1	CASSLGQGGAYEQYF	TGTGCCAGCTCACTGGGACAGGGGGGTGCCTACGAGCAGTACTTC
TRBJ1-1	TRBV9	few	.	CASSVDRATEAFF	TGTGCCAGCAGCGTAGACAGGGCTACTGAAGCTTTCTTT
TRBJ2-5	TRBV7-9	few	.	CASSLSQRQETQYF	TGTGCCAGCAGCTTATCTCAGCGGCAAGAGACCCAGTACTTC
TRBJ2-3	TRBV3-1	.	.	CASGFLAVATRTQYF	TGTGCCAGCGGATTTCTGGCGGTGGCGACGAGGACGCAGTATTTT
TRBJ2-2	TRBV9	.	.	CASSVGGEPNTGELFF	TGTGCCAGCAGCGTAGGGGGGGAACCGAACACCGGGGAGCTGTTTTTT
TRBJ1-2	TRBV5-1	many	.	CASSLGSPNYGYTF	TGCGCCAGCAGCTTGGGCAGCCCTAACTATGGCTACACCTTC
TRBJ2-5	TRBV2	.	TRBD1	CASKGAQETQYF	TGTGCCAGCAAGGGGGCCCAAGAGACCCAGTACTTC
TRBJ2-7	TRBV27	.	.	CASSPRVGKAYEQYF	TGTGCCAGCAGTCCTCGGGTGGGTAAGGCCTACGAGCAGTACTTC
TRBJ2-1	TRBV7-9	few	TRBD2	CASSQPSSGTNEQFF	TGTGCCAGCAGCCAGCCCTCTAGCGGAACGAATGAGCAGTTCTTC
TRBJ2-3	TRBV12-3/TRBV12-4	many	.	CASRLLGDTQYF	TGTGCCAGCAGATTACTGGGAGATACGCAGTATTTT
TRBJ2-7	TRBV20-1	.	TRBD2	CSASSAGAVEQYF	TGCAGTGCTAGTTCGGCGGGAGCGGTCGAGCAGTACTTC
TRBJ1-2	TRBV6-5	.	TRBD1	CASSFRQGMENYGYTF	TGTGCCAGCAGTTTTAGACAGGGGATGGAGAACTATGGCTACACCTTC
TRBJ2-5	TRBV6-2/TRBV6-3	many	.	CASRSETQYF	TGTGCCAGCAGGTCAGAGACCCAGTACTTC
TRBJ2-5	TRBV6-5	few	.	CASITRYQETQYF	TGTGCCAGCATTACGCGGTACCAAGAGACCCAGTACTTC
TRBJ2-3	TRBV7-2	few	TRBD2	CATTSGPGDTQYF	TGTGCAACTACTAGCGGGCCGGGGGATACGCAGTATTTT
TRBJ2-7	TRBV27	.	.	CASSLGNLGVEQYF	TGTGCCAGCAGTTTAGGGAACCTGGGGGTCGAGCAGTACTTC
TRBJ2-3	TRBV29-1	few	TRBD2	CSVEVGRGLAGGKTSTDTQYF	TGCAGCGTTGAAGTTGGCCGGGGACTAGCGGGGGGGAAAACTAGCACAGATACGCAGTATTTT
TRBJ2-3	TRBV4-2	.	TRBD2	CASSQFSGSGADTQYF	TGTGCCAGCAGCCAGTTTAGCGGGAGTGGCGCAGATACGCAGTATTTT
TRBJ2-7	TRBV2	.	.	CASSWTAPYEQYF	TGTGCCAGCAGTTGGACAGCCCCCTACGAGCAGTACTTC
TRBJ1-2	TRBV15	.	.	CATSRDYSDHGYTF	TGTGCCACCAGCAGGGACTACAGTGATCATGGCTACACCTTC
TRBJ2-5	TRBV25-1	many	.	CASTSAGETQYF	TGTGCCAGCACCTCGGCCGGAGAGACCCAGTACTTC
TRBJ2-2	TRBV6-8	many	.	CASGEVGAQSTGELFF	TGTGCCAGCGGCGAGGTGGGCGCCCAAAGCACCGGGGAGCTGTTTTTT
TRBJ2-7	TRBV5-1	.	.	CASSLASWGSYEQYF	TGCGCCAGCAGCTTGGCCAGCTGGGGTTCCTACGAGCAGTACTTC
TRBJ2-1	TRBV7-2	few	TRBD2	CASSLMTSGRAYNEQFF	TGTGCCAGCAGCTTAATGACTAGCGGGAGGGCCTACAATGAGCAGTTCTTC
TRBJ2-2	TRBV2	.	.	CASRGTINTGELFF	TGTGCCAGCAGGGGGACAATTAACACCGGGGAGCTGTTTTTT
TRBJ1-5	TRBV12-3/TRBV12-4	many	.	CASSWGAVNQPQHF	TGTGCCAGCAGTTGGGGGGCAGTTAATCAGCCCCAGCATTTT
TRBJ2-7	TRBV7-9	.	TRBD1	CASSPRGQDIEQYF	TGTGCCAGCAGCCCGAGGGGACAGGACATCGAGCAGTACTTC
TRBJ2-4	TRBV14	.	.	CASSPIWTSDKVQYF	TGTGCCAGCAGCCCTATCTGGACATCTGACAAGGTTCAGTACTTC
TRBJ2-3	TRBV6-5	many	.	CASSYSEGDTQYF	TGTGCCAGCAGTTACTCAGAGGGAGATACGCAGTATTTT
TRBJ2-3	TRBV5-1	.	TRBD1	CASSPRTGATITDTQYF	TGCGCCAGCAGCCCAAGGACAGGGGCTACTATCACAGATACGCAGTATTTT
TRBJ2-3	TRBV10-3	few	.	CAIREDSDTQYF	TGTGCCATCAGGGAGGACTCGGATACGCAGTATTTT
TRBJ2-1	TRBV27	.	TRBD1	CASLYLGTGGPSSYNEQFF	TGTGCCAGCCTTTATTTAGGGACAGGGGGTCCGAGCTCCTACAATGAGCAGTTCTTC